This TCR beta chain was recovered during a study of Ad26.COV2.S vaccination and SARS-CoV-2 variants. Turning to the study itself: By the intramuscular route, Ad26.COV2.S was given once, or twice 56 days apart. The study, taken as a whole, reports: Vaccine recipients surpassed placebo recipients in spike-specific TCR breadth.

In germline, CDR1 is SGHVS, CDR2 FQNEAQ. V shed 6 bases, J shed 8 bases, and the junction held 21 bases outside the gene matches. The CDR3 length is 17 residues. Documented treatment: some 19 received Ad26.COV2.S at low or high dose, single or two shots; a few received placebo; per-sample allocation not given. Sample collection was performed on day 63 after the first vaccine or placebo injection. Vaccination employed an Ad26 vector expressing the Wuhan-strain SARS-CoV-2 spike. This clone was found a few times. Its antigen is unknown. Clones were read by immunoSEQ multiplex PCR, and TCRdb kept only the in-frame ones, dropping some. The data contain a few hundred thousand clones, approximately 87% of them singletons.

Sequencing was performed on peripheral blood, taken in a trial of Ad26.COV2.S vaccine versus placebo. The rearrangement uses TRBV7-8 and TRBJ1-2; 7 positions match TRBD1. The sequence derives from a person aged 18-65 years who received the Ad26.COV2.S COVID-19 vaccine or a placebo. The CDR3 reads CASSPAGLRQGALGYTF. For the CDR3, the DNA is TGTGCCAGCAGTCCGGCGGGTTTGCGACAGGGCGCTTTGGGCTACACCTTC.